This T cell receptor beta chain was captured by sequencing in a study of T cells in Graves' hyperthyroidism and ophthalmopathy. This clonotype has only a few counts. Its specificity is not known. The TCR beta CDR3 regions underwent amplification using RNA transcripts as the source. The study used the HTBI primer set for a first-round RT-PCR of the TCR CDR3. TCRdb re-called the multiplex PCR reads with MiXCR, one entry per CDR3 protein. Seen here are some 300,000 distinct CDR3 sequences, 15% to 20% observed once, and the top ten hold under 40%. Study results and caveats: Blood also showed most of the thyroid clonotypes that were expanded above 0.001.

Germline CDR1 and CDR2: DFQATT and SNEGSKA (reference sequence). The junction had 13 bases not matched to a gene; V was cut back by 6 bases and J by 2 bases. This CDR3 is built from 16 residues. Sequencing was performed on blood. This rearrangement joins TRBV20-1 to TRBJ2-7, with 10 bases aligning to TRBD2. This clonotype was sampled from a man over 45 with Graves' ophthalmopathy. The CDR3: CSARASRTSGTYEQYF. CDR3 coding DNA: TGCAGTGCCCGTGCTTCGAGGACTAGCGGAACCTACGAGCAGTACTTC.